This T cell receptor (beta chain) was sequenced during a study of cytomegalovirus exposure and HLA in healthy donors. Trimming took 5 bases from V and 10 from J; bases not matched to a gene: 7. CDR1 is SEHNR, CDR2 FQNEAQ, per germline (reference sequence). The CDR3 length is 13 residues. A note on this clone: No antigen is known for it.

13 Jbeta primers and 60 Vbeta primers were used for the PCR. Using immunoSEQ multiplex PCR, the repertoire was profiled, and TCRdb retains in-frame clones only, with some absent. The table includes roughly 250,000 clones, roughly 86% detected once. General observations from the study: When analyzed later, a missense DCLRE1C variant was found to be linked to TCR beta V- and J-gene trimming. The study reported that TCR beta sequences accurately predicted HLA-A and HLA-B alleles in most subjects. In a later analysis, at a false discovery rate of 0.05, 16,951 TCR beta sequences were associated with HLA alleles.

The sequenced material came from PBMCs. The chain employs TRBV7-9 and TRBJ2-1, with 8 bases lining up with TRBD1. The clonotype was recovered from a woman in her thirties or forties in good health and CMV-seropositive. The CDR3: CASSLGDRSEQFF. Here the CDR3 DNA reads TGTGCCAGCAGCCTGGGGGACAGGTCAGAGCAGTTCTTC. Full variable domain (remainder filled in from reference TRBV7-9 and TRBJ2-1): DTGVSQNPRHKITKRGQNVTFRCDPISEHNRLYWYRQTLGQGPEFLTYFQNEAQLEKSRLLSDRFSAERPKGSFSTLEIQRTEQGDSAMYLCASSLGDRSEQFFGPGTRLTVL.